The sequence of this T cell receptor beta chain was determined in a study of cytomegalovirus exposure and HLA in healthy donors. Study results and caveats: A later analysis, which compared TCR beta chains of equal frequency, found the HLA-associated ones more clonally expanded.

With 10 bases clipped from V and 4 bases from J, the junction kept 10 bases outside the gene matches. The V gene's germline CDR1 is ENHRY and CDR2 SYGVKD. The CDR3 has 14 residues. Notes on this clone: Its specificity is not known.

This PCR relied on a set of 60 Vbeta primers and 13 Jbeta primers. Using immunoSEQ multiplex PCR, the repertoire was profiled, and TCRdb retains in-frame clones only, with some absent. The data contain roughly 130,000 clones, about 71% of them singletons. Sequenced material: PBMCs. The V gene is TRBV10-3, the J gene TRBJ1-5; the match to TRBD1 covers 7 bases. The receptor's source is a woman in her sixties or seventies in good health and CMV-seropositive. The CDR3: CATDGQDLNQPQHF. As DNA, the CDR3 is TGTGCCACCGATGGACAGGACCTGAATCAGCCCCAGCATTTT.